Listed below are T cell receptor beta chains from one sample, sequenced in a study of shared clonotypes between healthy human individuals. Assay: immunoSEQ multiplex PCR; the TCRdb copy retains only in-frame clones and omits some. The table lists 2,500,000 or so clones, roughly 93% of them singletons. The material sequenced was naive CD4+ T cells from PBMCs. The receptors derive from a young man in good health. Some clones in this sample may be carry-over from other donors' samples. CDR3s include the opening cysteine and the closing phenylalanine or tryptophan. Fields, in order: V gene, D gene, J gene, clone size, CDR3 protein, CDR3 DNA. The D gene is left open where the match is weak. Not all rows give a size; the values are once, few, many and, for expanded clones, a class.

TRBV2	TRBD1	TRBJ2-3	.	CASNRDRASTDTQYF	TGTGCCAGTAACCGGGACAGAGCTAGCACAGATACGCAGTATTTT
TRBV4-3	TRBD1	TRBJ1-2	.	CASSPRGGVNYGYTF	TGCGCCAGCAGCCCAAGAGGGGGCGTTAACTATGGCTACACCTTC
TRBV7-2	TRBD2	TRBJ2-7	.	CASSRLAGAFEQYF	TGTGCCAGCAGCAGACTAGCGGGGGCATTCGAGCAGTACTTC
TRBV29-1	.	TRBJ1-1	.	CSVGQGNTEAFF	TGCAGCGTCGGGCAGGGCAACACTGAAGCTTTCTTT
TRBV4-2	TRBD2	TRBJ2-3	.	CASSQVSSAGVDTQYF	TGTGCCAGCAGCCAAGTCTCTTCAGCGGGAGTGGATACGCAGTATTTT
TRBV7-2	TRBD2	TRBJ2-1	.	CASSSRTSGRRGLYNEQFF	TGTGCCAGCAGCTCCAGGACTAGCGGGAGAAGGGGGCTCTACAATGAGCAGTTCTTC
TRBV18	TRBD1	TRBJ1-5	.	CASSGTGDQPQHF	TGTGCCAGCTCTGGGACAGGGGATCAGCCCCAGCATTTT
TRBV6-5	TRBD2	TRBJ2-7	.	CASSRLAENYEQYF	TGTGCCAGCAGCCGACTAGCGGAAAACTACGAGCAGTACTTC
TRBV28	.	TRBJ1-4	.	CASSPSGTAPNEKLFF	TGTGCCAGCAGTCCCTCAGGAACTGCACCTAATGAAAAACTGTTTTTT
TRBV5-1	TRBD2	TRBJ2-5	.	CASSLAKLANQETQYF	TGCGCCAGCAGCTTAGCAAAACTAGCGAACCAAGAGACCCAGTACTTC
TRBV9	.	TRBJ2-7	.	CASSPTEAYEQYF	TGTGCCAGCAGCCCGACAGAGGCCTACGAGCAGTACTTC
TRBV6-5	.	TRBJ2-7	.	CASSQTGTSIYEQYF	TGTGCCAGCAGCCAAACCGGGACATCCATCTACGAGCAGTACTTC
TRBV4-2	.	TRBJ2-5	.	CASSQDPGGPRETQYF	TGTGCCAGCAGCCAAGATCCAGGCGGGCCAAGAGAGACCCAGTACTTC
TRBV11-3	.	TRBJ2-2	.	CASSFTATGELFF	TGTGCCAGCAGCTTCACGGCCACCGGGGAGCTGTTTTTT
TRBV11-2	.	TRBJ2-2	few	CASSWPGGTGELFF	TGTGCCAGCAGCTGGCCCGGGGGAACCGGGGAGCTGTTTTTT
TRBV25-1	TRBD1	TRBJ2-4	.	CASSGTAGTGGWGIQYF	TGTGCCAGCAGTGGGACCGCCGGGACAGGGGGTTGGGGCATTCAGTACTTC
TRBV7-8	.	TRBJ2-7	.	CASSLAAWAEVWEKNTYEQYF	TGTGCCAGCAGCTTAGCGGCTTGGGCGGAGGTCTGGGAAAAGAATACCTACGAGCAGTACTTC
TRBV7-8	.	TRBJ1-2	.	CASSLGLGYGYTF	TGTGCCAGCAGCTTGGGACTGGGCTATGGCTACACCTTC
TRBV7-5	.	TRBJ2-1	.	CVRSFPLSSYNEQFF	TGTGTCAGAAGCTTCCCTTTAAGCTCCTACAATGAGCAGTTCTTC
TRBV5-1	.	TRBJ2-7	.	CASSADYPLGQYF	TGCGCCAGCAGCGCGGACTATCCTCTCGGGCAGTACTTC
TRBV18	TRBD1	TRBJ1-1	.	CASSPLRDRRNTEAFF	TGTGCCAGCTCACCACTTAGGGACAGGAGGAACACTGAAGCTTTCTTT